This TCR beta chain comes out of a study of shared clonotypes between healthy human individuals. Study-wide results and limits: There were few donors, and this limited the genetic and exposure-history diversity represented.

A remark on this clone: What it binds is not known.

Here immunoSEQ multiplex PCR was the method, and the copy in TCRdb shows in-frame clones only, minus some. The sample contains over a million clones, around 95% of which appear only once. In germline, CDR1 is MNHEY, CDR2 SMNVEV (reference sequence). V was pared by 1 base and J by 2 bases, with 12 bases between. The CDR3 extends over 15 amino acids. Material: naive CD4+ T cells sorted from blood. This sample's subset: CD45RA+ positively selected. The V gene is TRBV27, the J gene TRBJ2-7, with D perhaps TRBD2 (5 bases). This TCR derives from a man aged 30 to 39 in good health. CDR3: CASSLWSGSPYEQYF. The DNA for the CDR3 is TGTGCCAGCAGTTTATGGTCGGGGTCCCCCTACGAGCAGTACTTC.